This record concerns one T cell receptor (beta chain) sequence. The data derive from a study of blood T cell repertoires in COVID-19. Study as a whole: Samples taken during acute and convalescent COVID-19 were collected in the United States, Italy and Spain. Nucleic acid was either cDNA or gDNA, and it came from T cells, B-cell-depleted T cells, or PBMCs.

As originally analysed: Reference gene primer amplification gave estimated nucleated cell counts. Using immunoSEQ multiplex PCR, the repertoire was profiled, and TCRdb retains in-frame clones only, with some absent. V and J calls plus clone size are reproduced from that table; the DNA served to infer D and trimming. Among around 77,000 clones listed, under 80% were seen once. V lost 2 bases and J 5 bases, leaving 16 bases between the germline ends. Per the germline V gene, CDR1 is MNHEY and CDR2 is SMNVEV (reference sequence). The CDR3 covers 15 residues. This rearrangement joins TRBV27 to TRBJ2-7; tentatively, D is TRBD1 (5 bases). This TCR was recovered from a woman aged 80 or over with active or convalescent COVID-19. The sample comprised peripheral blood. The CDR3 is CASSLTSGYWDEQYF. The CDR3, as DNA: TGTGCCAGCAGTTTAACGTCAGGGTATTGGGACGAGCAGTACTTC.